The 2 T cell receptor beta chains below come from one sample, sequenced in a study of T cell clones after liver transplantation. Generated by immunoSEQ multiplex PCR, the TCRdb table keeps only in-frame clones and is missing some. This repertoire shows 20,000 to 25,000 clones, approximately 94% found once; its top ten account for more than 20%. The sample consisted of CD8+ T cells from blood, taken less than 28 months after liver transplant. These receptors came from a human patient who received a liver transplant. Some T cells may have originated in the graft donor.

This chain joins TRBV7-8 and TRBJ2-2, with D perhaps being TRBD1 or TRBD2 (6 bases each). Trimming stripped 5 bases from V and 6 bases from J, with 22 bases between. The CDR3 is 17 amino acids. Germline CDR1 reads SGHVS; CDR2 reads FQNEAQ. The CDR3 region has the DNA TGTGCCAGCAGCCCAGCGCGACAGGCCCCGGGAGCCGGGGAGCTGTTTTTT. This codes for CASSPARQAPGAGELFF.

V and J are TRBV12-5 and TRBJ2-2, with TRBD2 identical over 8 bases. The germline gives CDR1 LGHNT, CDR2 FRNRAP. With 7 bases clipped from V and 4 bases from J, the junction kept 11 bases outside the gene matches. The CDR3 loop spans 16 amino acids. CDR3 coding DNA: TGTGCTAGTGTTATTGGGGTAGCGGGACCCACCGGGGAGCTGTTTTTT. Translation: CASVIGVAGPTGELFF. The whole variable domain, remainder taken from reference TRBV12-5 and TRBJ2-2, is DARVTQTPRHKVTEMGQEVTMRCQPILGHNTVFWYRQTMMQGLELLAYFRNRAPLDDSGMPKDRFSAEMPDATLATLKIQPSEPRDSAVYFCASVIGVAGPTGELFFGEGSRLTVL.